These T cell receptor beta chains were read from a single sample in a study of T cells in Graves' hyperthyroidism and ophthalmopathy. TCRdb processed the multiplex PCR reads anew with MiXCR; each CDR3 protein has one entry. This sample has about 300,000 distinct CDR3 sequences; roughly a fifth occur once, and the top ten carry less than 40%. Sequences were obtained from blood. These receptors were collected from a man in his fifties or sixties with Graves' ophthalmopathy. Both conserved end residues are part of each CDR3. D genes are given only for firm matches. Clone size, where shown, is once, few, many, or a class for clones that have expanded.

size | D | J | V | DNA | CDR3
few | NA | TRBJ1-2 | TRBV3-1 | TGTGCCAGCAGCCGAAAGGGAGCTAACTATGGCTACACCTTC | CASSRKGANYGYTF
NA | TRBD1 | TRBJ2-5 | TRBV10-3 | TGTGCCATCAGTGAGATCGGACAGGGAAGAGAGACCCAGTACTTC | CAISEIGQGRETQYF
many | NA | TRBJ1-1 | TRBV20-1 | TGCAGTGCTAGCCATCGTCTGGGGGCCGGTGCCCCCCAAGCTTTCTTT | CSASHRLGAGAPQAFF
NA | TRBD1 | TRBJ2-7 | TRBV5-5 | TGTGCCAGCAGTTCGGGGGACAGGGTTTCCTACGAGCAGTACTTC | CASSSGDRVSYEQYF
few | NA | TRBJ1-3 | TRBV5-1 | TGCGCCAGCAGCAAGTCACAGGGTGGCTCTGGAAACACCATATATTTT | CASSKSQGGSGNTIYF
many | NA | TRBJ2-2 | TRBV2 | TGTGCCAGCAACATAGGGCCATACACCGGGGAGCTGTTTTTT | CASNIGPYTGELFF
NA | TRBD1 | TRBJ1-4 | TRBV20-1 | TGCAGTGCTAGGGACAGGGGGCGCCCTAATGAAAAACTGTTTTTT | CSARDRGRPNEKLFF
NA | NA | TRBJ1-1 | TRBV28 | TGTGCCAGCAGTTTATGGGGGGTATCGAACACTGAAGCTTTCTTT | CASSLWGVSNTEAFF
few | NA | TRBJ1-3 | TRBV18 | TGTGCCAGCTCAATGGGACACGATTTT | CASSMGHDF
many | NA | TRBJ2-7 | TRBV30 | TGTGCCTGGAATCGGCCGGGTCAAACCTACGAGCAGTACTTC | CAWNRPGQTYEQYF
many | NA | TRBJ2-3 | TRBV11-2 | TGTGCCAGCAGCTTAGCCCCGGGCGCGGGAGATACGCAGTATTTT | CASSLAPGAGDTQYF
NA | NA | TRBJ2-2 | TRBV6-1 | TGTGCCAGCAGTGTCTCGGGGGCGGACACCGGGGAGCTGTTTTTT | CASSVSGADTGELFF
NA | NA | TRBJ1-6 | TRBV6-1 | TGTGCCAGCAGCGGCGGCCGGAACCGAGATTCACCCCTCCACTTT | CASSGGRNRDSPLHF
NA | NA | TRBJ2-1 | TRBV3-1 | TGTGCCAGCAGCCATCGCCTCGAGCAGTTCTTC | CASSHRLEQFF
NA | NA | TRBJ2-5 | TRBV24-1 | TGTGCCACCAGTGATTTGAAGGACGGAGAGACCCAGTACTTC | CATSDLKDGETQYF
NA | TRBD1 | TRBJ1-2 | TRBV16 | TGTGCCAGCAGTCTGGCCGAGACAGGGACCTATGGCTACACCTTC | CASSLAETGTYGYTF
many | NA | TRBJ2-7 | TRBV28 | TGTGCCAGCAGTTTTTCTGCCTACACATACGAGCAGTACTTC | CASSFSAYTYEQYF
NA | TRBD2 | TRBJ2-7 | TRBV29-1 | TGCAGCGTTGAAGATGGTACTAGCGGCTCCTACGAGCAGTACTTC | CSVEDGTSGSYEQYF
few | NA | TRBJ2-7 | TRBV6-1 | TGTGCCAGCAGATTAGACCCCTTCGGGACCTACGAGCAGTACTTC | CASRLDPFGTYEQYF
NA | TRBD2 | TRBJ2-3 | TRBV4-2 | TGTGCCAGCAGCCAAGTGACTAGCGGGACGAGCACAGATACGCAGTATTTT | CASSQVTSGTSTDTQYF
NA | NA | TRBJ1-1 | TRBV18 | TGTGCCAGCTCACGAACGATGGGGGGCTACAACACTGAAGCTTTCTTT | CASSRTMGGYNTEAFF
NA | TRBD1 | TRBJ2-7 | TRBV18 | TGTGCCAGCTCACCCCCGGGACAGGGGGCGTCCCCCTACGAGCAGTACTTC | CASSPPGQGASPYEQYF
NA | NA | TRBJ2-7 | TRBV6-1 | TGTGCCAGCAGTGAAAGTAGTAGGGGCGAGCAGTACTTC | CASSESSRGEQYF